Each of the 32 T cell receptor beta chains below was sequenced from the same sample in a study of shared T cell receptors in the human thymus. Profiled with immunoSEQ multiplex PCR; TCRdb holds only in-frame clones, not every one. The sample holds 700,000 or so clones, 80% to 90% seen once. A further study also used this sample, focusing on human thymus T cells.

The sequenced sample consisted of thymocytes. These receptors originate from a girl less than two years old with a congenital heart defect.

The chain joins TRBV5-4 to TRBJ1-4, with a possible D match to TRBD1 (5 bases). The germline gives CDR1 SGHNT, CDR2 YYREEE (reference sequence). The CDR3 runs to 16 residues. Between the trimmed V and J ends, which lost 1 base and 0 bases, there was a span of 10 bases. The CDR3: CASSLRGGATNEKLFF. CDR3 bases: TGTGCCAGCAGCTTGCGGGGGGGGGCAACTAATGAAAAACTGTTTTTT. Complete variable domain (other parts from reference TRBV5-4 and TRBJ1-4): ETGVTQSPTHLIKTRGQQVTLRCSSQSGHNTVSWYQQALGQGPQFIFQYYREEENGRGNFPPRFSGLQFPNYSSELNVNALELDDSALYLCASSLRGGATNEKLFFGSGTQLSVL.

There are a few counts of this clone. J is TRBJ2-3 and V is TRBV4-1; D possibly corresponds to TRBD2 (6 bases). The CDR3 is 17 amino acids. Per germline, CDR1 MGHRA and CDR2 YSYEKL. The V end lost 0 bases, the J end lost 7 bases, and 20 bases lay between the germline ends. DNA of the CDR3: TGCGCCAGCAGCCAAGATCAAGGGCTTACGGGGAGGAATACGCAGTATTTT. Protein: CASSQDQGLTGRNTQYF.

The chain combines TRBV6-5 with TRBJ2-5, with D tentatively TRBD1 (6 bases). The DNA matches TRBJ2-7 better at its end, which makes the J call doubtful. The CDR3 covers 13 residues. Germline V gene sequence: CDR1 MNHEY, CDR2 SVGAGI. The CDR3 region has the DNA TGTGCCAGCAGTCGACAGGTTACCTACGAGCAGTACTTC. Its protein product is CASSRQVTYEQYF.

This clone was found once. V is TRBV14 and J is TRBJ1-2; D not certain. The CDR3 length is 17 residues. V was trimmed by 2 bases and J by 6 bases, leaving 22 bases between them. Looked up from germline, CDR1 is SGHDN and CDR2 is FVKESK. CDR3 coding DNA: TGTGCCAGCAGCCAAAAGTCTCTAGGGTACGGGATCAATGGCTACACCTTC. Residues: CASSQKSLGYGINGYTF.

The chain joins TRBV7-8 to TRBJ1-5, with D tentatively TRBD1 (6 bases). This CDR3 region has 16 residues. Germline V CDR1 and CDR2: SGHVS, FQNEAQ. Trimming stripped 5 bases from V and 5 bases from J, with 19 bases between. The CDR3 coding sequence is TGTGCCAGCAGCCCGCCCGGGACATTTATTGATCAGCCCCAGCATTTT. This translates into CASSPPGTFIDQPQHF. The variable domain in full, with the rest retrieved from reference TRBV7-8 and TRBJ1-5, is GAGVSQSPRYKVAKRGQDVALRCDPISGHVSLFWYQQALGQGPEFLTYFQNEAQLDKSGLPSDRFFAERPEGSVSTLKIQRTQQEDSAVYLCASSPPGTFIDQPQHFGDGTRLSIL.

The V call is TRBV28, the J call TRBJ1-1; 7 bases line up with TRBD1. Losses at the gene ends were 5 bases for V and 0 bases for J; bases not matched to a gene: 12. Germline V CDR1 and CDR2: MDHEN, SYDVKM. The CDR3 has 17 amino acids. The CDR3 DNA sequence: TGTGCCAGCAGTCGGGACAGCGTAGTCCGTGTGAACACTGAAGCTTTCTTT. The encoded protein is CASSRDSVVRVNTEAFF.

This chain uses TRBV4-3 with TRBJ1-5; D unresolved. CDR1 and CDR2 (germline): LGHNA, YSLEER. Between the trimmed V and J ends, which lost 0 bases and 2 bases, there was a span of 23 bases. The CDR3 is 20 amino acids. CDR3 sequence (DNA): TGCGCCAGCAGCCAAGAACGAAAGGGAGGAGGGATATTGGGCAATCAGCCCCAGCATTTT. It translates to CASSQERKGGGILGNQPQHF.

A word on this clone: Other nucleotide sequences in the sample specify the same CDR3. This chain joins TRBV25-1 and TRBJ1-1; D unresolved. This CDR3 spans 16 amino acids. CDR1 and CDR2 from the germline V gene are MGHDK and SYGVNS. Trimming shortened V by 2 bases and J by 0 bases, and 13 bases separated the two germline ends. The CDR3 DNA reads TGTGCCAGCAGTGAAAATAGAGGCAGCATGAACACTGAAGCTTTCTTT. This encodes CASSENRGSMNTEAFF.

This clone was counted only a few times. The chain uses TRBV7-6 and TRBJ1-1; TRBD1 matches at 7 bases. V lost 1 base and J lost 0; bases outside the gene matches: 2. The CDR3 is 15 amino acids. Germline loops: CDR1 SGHVS, CDR2 FNYEAQ. The CDR3 loop is CASSLGTGVNTEAFF. The CDR3 DNA reads as TGTGCCAGCAGCTTAGGTACAGGGGTGAACACTGAAGCTTTCTTT.

This clone came up a few times. CDR3 in amino acids: CASSPYPPVGNRYSNQPQHF. The CDR3 DNA reads TGTGCCAGCTCACCCTACCCCCCGGTTGGTAACCGTTATAGCAATCAGCCCCAGCATTTT. The rearrangement links TRBV18 to TRBJ1-5; D unclear. V shed 3 bases and J shed 0 bases, with 24 bases lying between them. The CDR3 totals 20 residues. Germline V CDR1 and CDR2: KGHSH, LQKENI.

J is TRBJ1-2 and V is TRBV28, with TRBD1 matching 7 bases. Per germline, CDR1 MDHEN and CDR2 SYDVKM. This CDR3 spans 17 amino acids. The V segment lost 1 base and the J segment 3 bases; nucleotides outside the gene matches: 11. CDR3 residues: CASSLYPRQGRDYGYTF. The CDR3, as DNA: TGTGCCAGCAGTTTATACCCTAGACAGGGACGAGACTATGGCTACACCTTC.

This clone came up once. The chain employs TRBV18 and TRBJ2-6; D is perhaps TRBD1 (6 bases). Germline loops: CDR1 KGHSH, CDR2 LQKENI. V was clipped by 5 bases and J by 4 bases, with 24 bases between them. The length of the CDR3 is 19 residues. The CDR3 region has the DNA TGTGCCAGCTCAAGGCTTAAGGACAGTAATTGGTCCGGGGCCAACGTCCTGACTTTC. Protein sequence: CASSRLKDSNWSGANVLTF.

There are a few counts of this clone. The chain has TRBV5-6 and TRBJ1-1; 7 bases match TRBD1. This CDR3 contains 14 residues. Germline values: CDR1 SGHDT, CDR2 YYEEEE. The V segment lost 4 bases and the J segment 6 bases; nucleotides outside the gene matches: 9. The chain's CDR3 is CASSIQGFFAEAFF. CDR3 bases: TGTGCCAGCAGCATACAGGGGTTTTTCGCTGAAGCTTTCTTT.

The V and J genes are TRBV5-6 and TRBJ1-2, with D perhaps TRBD1 (5 bases). Germline V gene data show CDR1 as SGHDT and CDR2 as YYEEEE. The CDR3 is 15 amino acids. V lost 2 bases, J lost 5 bases, and 16 bases lay in between. The CDR3 reads CASSLRQLITYGYTF. CDR3 DNA sequence: TGTGCCAGCAGCTTAAGACAGTTAATAACTTATGGCTACACCTTC.

The J gene is TRBJ2-1, the V gene TRBV7-9, with 12 bases fitting TRBD2. V trimming: 5 bases; J trimming: 6 bases; junction bases outside the gene matches: 8. The CDR3 is made up of 16 amino acids. From germline, CDR1 is SEHNR and CDR2 FQNEAQ (reference sequence). This CDR3 reads CASSKTSGGSGNEQFF. CDR3 nucleotides: TGTGCCAGCAGCAAAACTAGCGGGGGGTCAGGCAATGAGCAGTTCTTC.

The rearrangement joins TRBV2 to TRBJ1-5; 7 bases match TRBD1. Germline assignment: CDR1 SNHLY and CDR2 FYNNEI. The V gene end was trimmed by 8 bases and the J gene end by 4 bases; junction bases not matched to a gene: 11. This CDR3 comprises 15 residues. CDR3 in amino acids: CASSRTGERNQPQHF. CDR3 DNA: TGTGCCAGCTCCAGAACAGGGGAAAGAAATCAGCCCCAGCATTTT.

This clone was seen a few times. This chain connects TRBV6-5 to TRBJ1-3; D is undetermined. The V gene's germline CDR1 is MNHEY and CDR2 SVGAGI. Trimming removed 8 bases at V and 3 bases at J, with 5 bases between. The CDR3 is 11 residues long. The CDR3 nucleotides are TGTGCCAGCTCAATTGGAAACACCATATATTTT. It specifies CASSIGNTIYF.

In DNA form, the CDR3 reads TGTGCCACCAGCAGAGTAATTGACCCGGAGGTTGTTTTATCCGGGGAGCTGTTTTTT. Translation gives CATSRVIDPEVVLSGELFF. V is TRBV15 and J is TRBJ2-2; possible D gene TRBD2, 5 bases. Germline-derived CDR1 and CDR2 are LNHNV and YYDKDF (reference sequence). The length of the CDR3 is 19 residues. V was trimmed by 1 base and J by 6 bases, leaving 24 bases between them.

The chain uses TRBV6-6 and TRBJ1-6; 8 bases line up with TRBD1. The V segment lost 6 bases and the J segment 3 bases; nucleotides outside the gene matches: 7. The germline CDR1 and CDR2 sequences are MNHNY and SVGAGI (reference sequence). CDR3 length equals 16 residues. CDR3 nucleotide sequence: TGTGCCAGCAGCAACGAGACAGGGGTCTATAATTCACCCCTCCACTTT. This encodes CASSNETGVYNSPLHF.

In this sample, this clone turned up a few times. This chain links TRBV19 with TRBJ1-2, with 7 bases identical to TRBD1. V was pared by 3 bases and J by 0 bases, with 31 bases of the junction left unmatched. This CDR3 is 24 amino acids long. Germline assignment: CDR1 LNHDA and CDR2 SQIVND (reference sequence). The CDR3 loop reads CASSMTPTRRVFFARDSSNYGYTF. CDR3 sequence (DNA): TGTGCCAGTAGTATGACACCCACGCGACGGGTTTTTTTTGCTCGGGACAGCTCTAACTATGGCTACACCTTC.

The chain couples TRBV28 to TRBJ1-2; the D gene is possibly TRBD1 (5 bases). Germline V gene lookup returns CDR1 MDHEN and CDR2 SYDVKM. V was pared by 4 bases and J by 7 bases, with 13 bases between. This CDR3 has 13 amino acids. The CDR3 DNA reads as TGTGCCAGCAGTTCCCGGGGGACTTGTGGCTACACCTTC. Protein: CASSSRGTCGYTF.

The gene calls are TRBV6-6 and TRBJ1-2; possible D gene TRBD1, 5 bases. V was cut by 6 bases and J by 8 bases, with 7 bases left in between. The germline V gene has CDR1 MNHNY and CDR2 SVGAGI (reference sequence). The CDR3 covers 10 residues. The CDR3 nucleotides are TGTGCCAGCAGGGGGCTAGGCTACACCTTC. Its translation: CASRGLGYTF.

V is TRBV6-5 and J is TRBJ1-1; possibly TRBD1 for D (5 bases). This CDR3 contains 15 residues. V was cut by 3 bases and J by 1 base, with 12 bases left in between. Germline values: CDR1 MNHEY, CDR2 SVGAGI. The CDR3 nucleotides are TGTGCCAGCAGTTATCGGTCAGGGTGGAACACTGAAGCTTTCTTT. Protein: CASSYRSGWNTEAFF.

J is TRBJ1-6 and V is TRBV19; 10 bases are a match to TRBD1. Germline V CDR1 and CDR2: LNHDA, SQIVND (reference sequence). Germline trimming cut 5 bases from V and 9 bases from J; bases unmatched to any gene: 7. The CDR3 length is 15 residues. CDR3 protein: CASSGQDRGTSPLHF. The DNA of the CDR3 is TGTGCCAGTAGTGGTCAGGACAGGGGGACTTCACCCCTCCACTTT.

The chain joins TRBV6-5 to TRBJ2-2, with 11 bases that match TRBD2. With V trimmed by 2 bases and J by 2 bases, 1 base remained unmatched. This CDR3 comprises 16 residues. CDR1 is MNHEY and CDR2 is SVGAGI in the germline V gene. CDR3 sequence: CASSYRLAGNTGELFF. CDR3 nucleotides: TGTGCCAGCAGTTACCGACTAGCGGGAAACACCGGGGAGCTGTTTTTT.

CDR3 protein: CASSPGGRDTEAFF. The CDR3 coding sequence is TGTGCCAGCAGTCCGGGGGGAAGGGACACTGAAGCTTTCTTT. The chain combines TRBV28 with TRBJ1-1, with D possibly matching TRBD1 (5 bases). Trimming cost V 5 bases and J 3 bases, with 13 bases left between them. Germline V gives CDR1 MDHEN, CDR2 SYDVKM. The CDR3 consists of 14 residues.

The chain links TRBV4-1 to TRBJ2-3; tentatively, D is TRBD1 (5 bases). V was cut by 1 base and J by 4 bases, with 9 bases left in between. The CDR3 runs to 14 residues. Germline V lookup: CDR1 MGHRA, CDR2 YSYEKL. DNA of the CDR3: TGCGCCAGCAGCCAAGGCTGCAGGGCAGATACGCAGTATTTT. Translating gives CASSQGCRADTQYF.

V is TRBV7-6 and J is TRBJ2-5, with TRBD1 matching over 9 bases. Per germline, CDR1 SGHVS and CDR2 FNYEAQ. The CDR3 has 14 amino acids. Trimming cost V 1 base and J 4 bases; bases outside gene matches: 1. In DNA, the CDR3 is TGTGCCAGCAGCTTAGACAGGGGGCGAGAGACCCAGTACTTC. Residues: CASSLDRGRETQYF. Filled out from reference TRBV7-6 and TRBJ2-5, the complete variable domain reads GAGVSQSPRYKVTKRGQDVALRCDPISGHVSLYWYRQALGQGPEFLTYFNYEAQQDKSGLPNDRFSAERPEGSISTLTIQRTEQRDSAMYRCASSLDRGRETQYFGPGTRLLVL.

The V gene is TRBV30, the J gene TRBJ1-4; D not certain. The CDR3 length is 17 residues. V was cut by 0 bases and J by 0 bases, with 14 bases left in between. From germline, CDR1 is GTSNPN and CDR2 SVGIG (reference sequence). The CDR3 coding sequence is TGTGCCTGGAGTGTACTTAGCGAGGGCTCAACTAATGAAAAACTGTTTTTT. It translates to CAWSVLSEGSTNEKLFF.

The rearrangement uses TRBV4-2 and TRBJ1-4, with D tentatively TRBD1 (6 bases). The CDR3 is 14 amino acids. Germline V gives CDR1 LGHNA, CDR2 YNFKEQ. V was pared by 2 bases and J by 6 bases, with 10 bases between. The CDR3 region has the DNA TGTGCCAGCAGCCAATCTTACAGGGATGAAAAACTGTTTTTT. This translates into CASSQSYRDEKLFF.

The J gene is TRBJ1-2, the V gene TRBV9, with 7 bases matching TRBD1. Germline trimming cut 3 bases from V and 5 bases from J; bases unmatched to any gene: 19. The germline gives CDR1 SGDLS, CDR2 YYNGEE. The CDR3 spans 18 residues. CDR3 protein: CASSDTVGKTGKRYGYTF. Written as DNA, the CDR3 is TGTGCCAGCAGCGATACCGTCGGCAAGACAGGGAAGCGGTATGGCTACACCTTC.

This clone came up a few times. The V gene is TRBV28, the J gene TRBJ1-4; D may be TRBD1 (6 bases). The CDR3 has 14 amino acids. In germline, CDR1 is MDHEN, CDR2 SYDVKM. Trimming took 7 bases from V and 8 from J, leaving 17 bases between them. The CDR3 region is CASNRAWFREKLFF. The CDR3, as DNA: TGTGCCAGCAACAGGGCGTGGTTCCGCGAAAAACTGTTTTTT. The entire variable domain, with the rest obtained from reference TRBV28 and TRBJ1-4, is as follows: DVKVTQSSRYLVKRTGEKVFLECVQDMDHENMFWYRQDPGLGLRLIYFSYDVKMKEKGDIPEGYSVSREKKERFSLILESASTNQTSMYLCASNRAWFREKLFFGSGTQLSVL.